The 26 T cell receptor beta chains below come from one sample, sequenced in a study of graft-versus-host responses after intestinal transplantation. TCRdb's copy holds only in-frame clones and misses some; the assay was immunoSEQ multiplex PCR. The repertoire has more than 95,000 clones, less than 90% of them found once; the top ten carry approximately 0.97%. No antigen has been identified for these receptors. This specimen was unstimulated CD4+ T cells sorted from spleen or lymph node cells, taken before intestinal transplant. These receptors were collected from a human donor who received an intestinal transplant.

The rearrangement joins TRBV7-6 to TRBJ2-1; D is perhaps TRBD2 (5 bases). With 2 bases removed from V and 7 bases from J, the gap between germline ends came to 9 bases. CDR3 length: 13 residues. From germline, CDR1 is SGHVS and CDR2 FNYEAQ. The CDR3 loop reads CASSLRRNNEQFF. In DNA form, the CDR3 reads TGTGCCAGCAGCTTAAGGAGGAATAATGAGCAGTTCTTC.

The chain uses TRBV5-4 and TRBJ1-1, with a possible D match to TRBD1 (5 bases). The CDR3 runs 15 residues. The V end lost 0 bases, the J end lost 1 base, and 10 bases lay between the germline ends. CDR1 is SGHNT, CDR2 YYREEE, per germline (reference sequence). In DNA, the CDR3 is TGTGCCAGCAGCTTGGCTGGGGCGAGGAACACTGAAGCTTTCTTT. Amino acid sequence: CASSLAGARNTEAFF.

J is TRBJ2-2 and V is TRBV9; D is possibly TRBD2 (6 bases). The CDR3 sequence is 16 residues long. CDR1 and CDR2 from the germline V gene are SGDLS and YYNGEE. V was trimmed by 4 bases and J by 3 bases, leaving 16 bases between them. The DNA of the CDR3 is TGTGCCAGCAGCCCAGAGGCGGGGACGGACACCGGGGAGCTGTTTTTT. This gives the protein CASSPEAGTDTGELFF.

The genes are TRBV2 and TRBJ2-5; D uncertain. V dropped 5 bases and J dropped 5 bases, with 15 bases sitting between them. This CDR3 spans 14 amino acids. The germline V gene has CDR1 SNHLY and CDR2 FYNNEI. The CDR3: CASSRNSFRETQYF. As DNA, the CDR3 is TGTGCCAGCAGTAGGAACAGCTTCCGGGAGACCCAGTACTTC.

In its sample, this clone was seen once. This chain links TRBV11-3 with TRBJ2-3; 9 nucleotides align to TRBD2. Germline V lookup: CDR1 SGHNT, CDR2 YENEEA. The CDR3 length is 16 residues. Trimming cost V 1 base and J 3 bases; bases outside gene matches: 5. CDR3 amino acids: CASSLGLAGRTDTQYF. In DNA, the CDR3 is TGTGCCAGCAGCTTAGGCCTAGCGGGGAGAACAGATACGCAGTATTTT. The entire variable domain, with the rest obtained from reference TRBV11-3 and TRBJ2-3, is as follows: EAGVVQSPRYKIIEKKQPVAFWCNPISGHNTLYWYLQNLGQGPELLIRYENEEAVDDSQLPKDRFSAERLKGVDSTLKIQPAELGDSAVYLCASSLGLAGRTDTQYFGPGTRLTVL.

This sequence joins TRBV11-2 and TRBJ2-1; D is perhaps TRBD1 (5 bases). There are 13 residues in the CDR3. Germline CDR1 SGHAT, CDR2 FQNNGV. With 3 bases removed from V and 6 bases from J, the gap between germline ends came to 9 bases. The DNA for the CDR3 is TGTGCCAGCAGCTTTCGACAGCTCAATGAGCAGTTCTTC. Protein sequence: CASSFRQLNEQFF.

The chain uses TRBV5-1 and TRBJ2-1; TRBD2 agrees at 8 bases. The CDR3 length is 14 residues. Germline V CDR1 and CDR2: SGHRS, YFSETQ. Trimming took 1 base from V and 3 from J; bases not matched to a gene: 0. CDR3 bases: TGCGCCAGCAGCTTGACTAGCGGCTACAATGAGCAGTTCTTC. It yields the protein CASSLTSGYNEQFF.

The V gene is TRBV19, the J gene TRBJ1-6; 7 nucleotides match TRBD1. V shed 3 bases and J 7 bases; nucleotides not matched to a gene: 6. The CDR3 runs 15 residues. Germline loops: CDR1 LNHDA, CDR2 SQIVND (reference sequence). CDR3 residues: CASSIRPGGNSPLHF. The CDR3 coding sequence is TGTGCCAGTAGTATCCGGCCAGGGGGAAATTCACCCCTCCACTTT.

CDR3 residues: CASSVAATDTDTQYF. The CDR3 bases are TGTGCCAGCAGCGTAGCCGCGACAGACACAGATACGCAGTATTTT. The chain uses TRBV9 and TRBJ2-3; D is possibly TRBD1 (5 bases). Germline lookup yields CDR1 SGDLS and CDR2 YYNGEE. The CDR3 consists of 15 residues. V was shortened by 0 bases and J by 2 bases, with 10 bases between the two germline ends.

This chain links TRBV5-1 with TRBJ2-5, with a possible D match to TRBD1 (6 bases). Trimming cost V 0 bases and J 4 bases, with 7 bases left between them. This CDR3 comprises 13 residues. The germline CDR1 and CDR2 sequences are SGHRS and YFSETQ. CDR3 protein: CASSLGRGETQYF. CDR3 DNA sequence: TGCGCCAGCAGCTTGGGCAGGGGAGAGACCCAGTACTTC.

Concerning this clone: Relative to the germline gene, one junction end is altered; a read error may explain this. This rearrangement joins TRBV5-4 to TRBJ2-1, with D tentatively TRBD2 (6 bases). CDR1 SGHNT and CDR2 YYREEE come from the germline V gene (reference sequence). There are 12 residues in the CDR3. CDR3 loop: CASSLVAERPVF. DNA of the CDR3: TGTGCCAGCAGCTTGGTAGCGGAACGTCCAGTCTTC.

Note on this clone: Other DNA sequences of this sample code for an identical CDR3. The CDR3 DNA is TGTGCCAGCAGCTTAGGAGGACAGGTCTACGAGCAGTACTTC. It codes for CASSLGGQVYEQYF. The V gene is TRBV7-2, the J gene TRBJ2-7, with TRBD1 identical over 7 bases. The ends lost 1 base at V and 3 bases at J; junction bases unmatched: 3. Germline V gives CDR1 SGHTA, CDR2 FQGNSA. The CDR3 contains 14 residues.

The chain is built from TRBV5-1 and TRBJ2-5, with D perhaps being TRBD1 or TRBD2 (5 bases each). Trimming cost V 4 bases and J 5 bases, with 12 bases left between them. The CDR3 runs 13 residues. Germline-derived CDR1 and CDR2 are SGHRS and YFSETQ. CDR3 bases: TGCGCCAGCAGCCCCGGGGCCGGGGAGACCCAGTACTTC. It translates to CASSPGAGETQYF.

The J gene is TRBJ2-2, the V gene TRBV5-1; 13 nucleotides align to TRBD2. Germline CDR1 reads SGHRS; CDR2 reads YFSETQ. The CDR3 spans 15 residues. V was clipped by 5 bases and J by 5 bases; unmatched bases: 3. DNA of the CDR3: TGCGCCAGCAGAGAGACTAGCGGGGGGACCGGGGAGCTGTTTTTT. Its translation: CASRETSGGTGELFF.

In this sample, this clone turned up once. The rearrangement uses TRBV15 and TRBJ2-7, with D possibly called TRBD1 or TRBD2 (5 bases each). The germline V gene encodes CDR1 LNHNV and CDR2 YYDKDF (reference sequence). V lost 1 base to trimming and J lost 0 bases, with 10 bases between them. This CDR3 comprises 15 residues. In nucleotides, the CDR3 is TGTGCCACCAGCAGAGGAGGGGTTTTCTCCTACGAGCAGTACTTC. This sequence encodes CATSRGGVFSYEQYF.

The rearrangement uses TRBV9 and TRBJ2-7, with 11 bases aligning to TRBD1. V was clipped by 4 bases and J by 12 bases; unmatched bases: 15. Germline loops: CDR1 SGDLS, CDR2 YYNGEE. The CDR3 is 15 amino acids. The CDR3, as DNA: TGTGCCAGCAGCCCTCGTGAGGGGGGACAGGGGGGTAGGTACTTC. Protein product: CASSPREGGQGGRYF. Based on the CDR3 plus reference TRBV9 and TRBJ2-7, the full variable domain is DSGVTQTPKHLITATGQRVTLRCSPRSGDLSVYWYQQSLDQGLQFLIQYYNGEERAKGNILERFSAQQFPDLHSELNLSSLELGDSALYFCASSPREGGQGGRYFGPGTRLTVT.

The chain has TRBV13 and TRBJ1-3; D unclear. V lost 2 bases and J 0 bases, leaving 5 bases between the germline ends. The V gene's germline CDR1 is PRHDT and CDR2 FYEKMQ (reference sequence). The CDR3 has 14 amino acids. The CDR3 protein is CASSLTRSGNTIYF. CDR3 DNA sequence: TGTGCCAGCAGCTTAACCCGCTCTGGAAACACCATATATTTT.

V and J are TRBV18 and TRBJ2-1; D might be TRBD2 (5 bases). The CDR3 runs 12 residues. CDR1 is KGHSH, CDR2 LQKENI, per germline. Trimming took 3 bases from V and 14 from J, leaving 14 bases between them. CDR3 nucleotides: TGTGCCAGCTCACCCGACGCCCCGCGGGAGTTCTTC. Translated: CASSPDAPREFF. The complete variable domain, with remaining parts taken from reference TRBV18 and TRBJ2-1, reads NAGVMQNPRHLVRRRGQEARLRCSPMKGHSHVYWYRQLPEEGLKFMVYLQKENIIDESGMPKERFSAEFPKEGPSILRIQQVVRGDSAAYFCASSPDAPREFFGPGTRLTVL.

This clone appeared a few times. The chain employs TRBV14 and TRBJ2-3; TRBD2 aligns across 13 bases. V shed 1 base, J shed 2 bases, and the junction held 6 bases outside the gene matches. CDR3 length: 18 residues. Germline V gene lookup returns CDR1 SGHDN and CDR2 FVKESK. The CDR3 DNA is TGTGCCAGCAGCCAAGTCACTAGCGGGGGGGCGATCACAGATACGCAGTATTTT. The encoded protein is CASSQVTSGGAITDTQYF. The full variable domain, rest sourced from reference TRBV14 and TRBJ2-3, is EAGVTQFPSHSVIEKGQTVTLRCDPISGHDNLYWYRRVMGKEIKFLLHFVKESKQDESGMPNNRFLAERTGGTYSTLKVQPAELEDSGVYFCASSQVTSGGAITDTQYFGPGTRLTVL.

This clone was seen a single time. The chain links TRBV19 to TRBJ1-2; D perhaps matches TRBD1 (6 bases). The V end was cut by 4 bases, the J end by 7 bases, with 25 bases between. The CDR3 has 17 amino acids. Germline V gene sequence: CDR1 LNHDA, CDR2 SQIVND (reference sequence). The CDR3 bases are TGTGCCAGTAGTACCTTATACCCCCAGGGGAGAGCTGGTGGCTACACCTTC. Translating gives CASSTLYPQGRAGGYTF. The variable domain in full, with the rest retrieved from reference TRBV19 and TRBJ1-2, is DGGITQSPKYLFRKEGQNVTLSCEQNLNHDAMYWYRQDPGQGLRLIYYSQIVNDFQKGDIAEGYSVSREKKESFPLTVTSAQKNPTAFYLCASSTLYPQGRAGGYTFGSGTRLTVV.

The V and J genes are TRBV7-2 and TRBJ2-3; 16 positions agree with TRBD2. Trimming cost V 1 base and J 2 bases; bases outside gene matches: 6. The CDR3 spans 19 residues. CDR1 SGHTA and CDR2 FQGNSA come from the germline V gene. The CDR3 loop reads CASSLVGTSGGALTDTQYF. As DNA, the CDR3 is TGTGCCAGCAGCTTAGTCGGGACTAGCGGGGGGGCCCTCACAGATACGCAGTATTTT.

The V gene is TRBV6-5, the J gene TRBJ1-3; no clear D. CDR1 and CDR2 (germline): MNHEY, SVGAGI. Trimming took off 2 bases at V and 2 bases at J, with 7 bases between the two ends. CDR3 length: 14 amino acids. CDR3 coding DNA: TGTGCCAGCAGTTACAGTCAGACTGGAAACACCATATATTTT. It codes for CASSYSQTGNTIYF.

J is TRBJ2-1 and V is TRBV7-3, with 10 nucleotides matching TRBD2. Losses at the gene ends were 3 bases for V and 5 bases for J; bases not matched to a gene: 4. The CDR3 is 15 residues long. Per germline, CDR1 SGHTA and CDR2 FQGTGA. DNA for the CDR3: TGTGCCAGCAGCTTCCTAGCGGGAGTAGACAATGAGCAGTTCTTC. Its protein is CASSFLAGVDNEQFF.

V is TRBV5-1 and J is TRBJ1-1, with D possibly matching TRBD1 (5 bases). V was cut by 2 bases and J by 2 bases, with 19 bases left in between. Germline assignment: CDR1 SGHRS and CDR2 YFSETQ. The CDR3 is made up of 17 amino acids. The CDR3 sequence: CASSFEGFGGGNTEAFF. Here the CDR3 DNA reads TGCGCCAGCAGCTTCGAGGGTTTTGGGGGAGGAAACACTGAAGCTTTCTTT.

The chain employs TRBV5-6 and TRBJ2-1, with TRBD2 identical over 11 bases. Germline trimming cut 3 bases from V and 6 bases from J; bases unmatched to any gene: 5. The CDR3 extends over 15 amino acids. Germline V gene data show CDR1 as SGHDT and CDR2 as YYEEEE. The CDR3 here is CASSSGLADRNEQFF. The CDR3 DNA follows: TGTGCCAGCAGCTCGGGACTAGCGGACCGCAATGAGCAGTTCTTC. Combining the CDR3 with reference TRBV5-6 and TRBJ2-1 gives the whole variable domain DAGVTQSPTHLIKTRGQQVTLRCSPKSGHDTVSWYQQALGQGPQFIFQYYEEEERQRGNFPDRFSGHQFPNYSSELNVNALLLGDSALYLCASSSGLADRNEQFFGPGTRLTVL.

This clone showed up just once. The rearrangement uses TRBV5-1 and TRBJ2-1; 14 positions match TRBD2. Germline V gives CDR1 SGHRS, CDR2 YFSETQ. The CDR3 is 15 amino acids. V was clipped by 4 bases and J by 9 bases; unmatched bases: 6. The CDR3 DNA sequence: TGCGCCAGCAGCATGGGACTAGCGGGAGCTCGTGAGCAGTTCTTC. Amino acids: CASSMGLAGAREQFF.